These 4 T cell receptor beta chains came from one sample sequenced in a study of cytomegalovirus exposure and HLA in healthy donors (TCRdb year 2017). Libraries were built with the immunoSEQ multiplex PCR assay. For the multiplex PCR, a mixture combining 60 forward primers for TCR Vbeta segments and 13 reverse primers for TCR Jbeta segments was used. The source is immuneACCESS, and TCRdb retained only in-frame sequences with V and J called. Part of the clones is not carried over; for the studies checked, unresolved V genes explain less than half of this, and the remainder is unexplained. The sample table lists about 140,000 clones, more than 75% of them with a count of one. Of the sample, about 3.2% falls within the top ten clones. Sequencing used PBMCs. The receptors derive from a man aged 18 to 30 in good health and CMV-seropositive.

The chain is built from TRBV28 and TRBJ2-3, with TRBD2 matching 7 bases. J lost 5 bases, V lost 2 bases, and 13 bases had no gene match. CDR1 and CDR2 from the germline V gene are MDHEN and SYDVKM. This CDR3 spans 17 amino acids. CDR3 amino acids: CASSLGRTVGGRDTQYF. The CDR3 region has the DNA TGTGCCAGCAGTTTAGGACGAACGGTGGGGGGGAGAGATACGCAGTATTTT.

V usage is TRBV4-1 and J usage is TRBJ2-1; 15 nucleotides agree with TRBD2. This CDR3 is built from 19 residues. J was trimmed by 8 bases and V by 1 base; bases with no gene match: 12. CDR1 is MGHRA and CDR2 is YSYEKL in the germline V gene. Here the CDR3 reads CASSQAYGLAGGPGYEQFF. CDR3 coding DNA: TGCGCCAGCAGCCAAGCCTACGGACTAGCGGGAGGGCCGGGCTATGAGCAGTTCTTC.

The chain has TRBV7-9 and TRBJ1-1; possible D gene TRBD1, 5 bases. The CDR3 is made up of 14 amino acids. CDR1 and CDR2 from the germline V gene are SEHNR and FQNEAQ (reference sequence). V was shortened by 0 bases and J by 8 bases, with 13 bases between the two germline ends. The CDR3 loop is CASSLAGGKGEAFF. The CDR3, as DNA: TGTGCCAGCAGCTTAGCGGGGGGTAAGGGGGAAGCTTTCTTT.

This clone was observed a handful of times. The chain is built from TRBV6-5 and TRBJ2-1; D gene ambiguous. V lost 5 bases, J lost 10 bases, and 9 bases lay in between. Per the germline V gene, CDR1 is MNHEY and CDR2 is SVGAGI. The CDR3 loop spans 11 amino acids. In nucleotides, the CDR3 is TGTGCCAGCAGTAGCCCGAGGGAGCAGTTCTTC. This sequence encodes CASSSPREQFF.